This entry is about one T cell receptor (beta chain). Assay used: immunoSEQ multiplex PCR; TCRdb lists only in-frame clones, some missing. The sample consists of more than 2,000,000 clones, over 85% of them appearing once. Trimming cost V 5 bases and J 4 bases; bases outside gene matches: 7. Germline V gives CDR1 SGHVS, CDR2 FQNEAQ. The CDR3 is 15 amino acids. The entry originates in a study of shared clonotypes between healthy human individuals. This chain uses TRBV7-8 with TRBJ2-1, with TRBD1 matching 8 bases. Sequencing was performed on naive CD4+ T cells sorted from blood. This sample's subset: CD45RA+ positively selected. This clonotype was obtained from a man younger than 35 in good health. The CDR3: CASSPRQGIYNEQFF. The CDR3 nucleotides are TGTGCCAGCAGCCCGCGACAGGGGATTTACAATGAGCAGTTCTTC.